These 16 T cell receptor beta chains share one sample of origin, sequenced in a study of blood T cell repertoires in COVID-19. Sequencing used immunoSEQ multiplex PCR; TCRdb keeps in-frame clones, though not all of them. The sample holds 120,000 or so clones, roughly 78% seen once. Sequencing used peripheral blood. These receptors originate from a man between 60 and 75 years old with active or convalescent COVID-19.

The rearrangement joins TRBV7-3 to TRBJ2-1; 11 bases agree with TRBD2. The CDR3 length is 18 residues. V lost 2 bases to trimming and J lost 3 bases; unmatched junction nucleotides: 9. Germline V gene lookup returns CDR1 SGHTA and CDR2 FQGTGA. In nucleotides, the CDR3 is TGTGCCAGCAGCTTAGGAGGGGGACTAGCGGATTACTACAATGAGCAGTTCTTC. This sequence encodes CASSLGGGLADYYNEQFF.

This clone was seen only a few times. V gene TRBV5-1 combines with J gene TRBJ2-7; TRBD1 matches 10 bases. Germline V gene lookup returns CDR1 SGHRS and CDR2 YFSETQ. V shed 4 bases, J shed 2 bases, and the junction held 6 bases outside the gene matches. This CDR3 region has 15 residues. The CDR3 DNA is TGCGCCAGCAGCCCCGCCGGGACAGGGGCCTACGAGCAGTACTTC. This codes for CASSPAGTGAYEQYF.

CDR3: CASSLERTGGDQETQYF. In nucleotides, the CDR3 is TGTGCCAGCAGCTTGGAAAGGACAGGGGGGGACCAAGAGACCCAGTACTTC. The chain links TRBV5-5 to TRBJ2-5; 10 bases align to TRBD1. The CDR3 runs to 17 residues. From germline, CDR1 is SGHKS and CDR2 YYEKEE (reference sequence). Germline trimming cut 0 bases from V and 0 bases from J; bases unmatched to any gene: 5.

The V and J genes are TRBV11-2 and TRBJ1-1; 9 bases fit TRBD1. Unmatched junction bases numbered 2, after V lost 5 bases and J lost 4 bases. The CDR3 covers 13 residues. Germline V gene lookup returns CDR1 SGHAT and CDR2 FQNNGV. CDR3 in amino acids: CASSPDRGTEAFF. The CDR3 DNA reads TGTGCCAGCAGCCCGGACAGGGGCACTGAAGCTTTCTTT.

J is TRBJ2-2 and V is TRBV24-1, with D possibly being TRBD1 (6 bases). The CDR3 runs 15 residues. Per the germline V gene, CDR1 is KGHDR and CDR2 is SFDVKD. The V and J ends lost 5 bases and 0 bases respectively, with 9 bases between them. This CDR3 is CATSGGTPNTGELFF. CDR3 coding DNA: TGTGCCACCAGTGGGGGGACACCGAACACCGGGGAGCTGTTTTTT.

The V gene is TRBV27, the J gene TRBJ1-1, with TRBD1 matching over 7 bases. V lost 6 bases and J lost 1; bases outside the gene matches: 8. The CDR3 is made up of 15 amino acids. Germline assignment: CDR1 MNHEY and CDR2 SMNVEV (reference sequence). CDR3 sequence: CASRMSGTANTEAFF. Here the CDR3 DNA reads TGTGCCAGCAGGATGTCCGGGACAGCGAACACTGAAGCTTTCTTT.

The chain recombines TRBV5-5 with TRBJ1-4; D is perhaps TRBD1 (5 bases). The CDR3 covers 13 residues. Germline loops: CDR1 SGHKS, CDR2 YYEKEE (reference sequence). V lost 3 bases, J lost 3 bases, and 6 bases lay in between. CDR3: CASSWDSNEKLFF. The CDR3 bases are TGTGCCAGCAGCTGGGACTCTAATGAAAAACTGTTTTTT.

By share of the sample, this clone is medium-sized. The chain combines TRBV4-3 with TRBJ2-6; the D gene is possibly TRBD2 (5 bases). Trimming removed 0 bases from V and 4 bases from J, with 10 bases in between. This CDR3 comprises 16 residues. Germline assignment: CDR1 LGHNA and CDR2 YSLEER. CDR3 loop: CASSQDGRGGANVLTF. DNA of the CDR3: TGCGCCAGCAGCCAAGACGGCCGAGGGGGGGCCAACGTCCTGACTTTC.

This clone showed up just once. This sequence joins TRBV14 and TRBJ1-2; 8 bases are shared with TRBD1. V lost 1 base, J lost 4 bases, and 8 bases stayed unmatched. The CDR3 runs 16 residues. The germline CDR1 and CDR2 sequences are SGHDN and FVKESK. In DNA form, the CDR3 reads TGTGCCAGCAGCCAAGGGACAGGGAGAGGTGGCTATGGCTACACCTTC. This gives the protein CASSQGTGRGGYGYTF.

This clone showed up just once. The V and J genes are TRBV6-1 and TRBJ2-7, with 7 bases fitting TRBD2. CDR1 is MNHNS and CDR2 is SASEGT in the germline V gene. The ends lost 0 bases at V and 1 base at J; junction bases unmatched: 12. The CDR3 contains 18 residues. The CDR3 sequence: CASSEAGRGRDGSYEQYF. DNA for the CDR3: TGTGCCAGCAGTGAAGCGGGCCGAGGGAGGGATGGTTCCTACGAGCAGTACTTC.

In this sample, this clone turned up once. The chain has TRBV2 and TRBJ2-2, with 10 bases that match TRBD2. V lost 2 bases, J lost 7 bases, and 4 bases stayed unmatched. CDR3 length: 15 residues. Germline V gives CDR1 SNHLY, CDR2 FYNNEI. The CDR3 protein is CASSELAGVIGELFF. The CDR3 DNA reads as TGTGCCAGCAGTGAACTAGCGGGAGTGATCGGGGAGCTGTTTTTT.

CDR3 amino acids: CASSRVGGTSTDTQYF. CDR3 sequence (DNA): TGTGCCAGCAGCCGGGTGGGGGGGACTAGCACAGATACGCAGTATTTT. This chain connects TRBV11-1 to TRBJ2-3, with TRBD2 matching over 7 bases. Looked up from germline, CDR1 is SGHAT and CDR2 is FQDESV (reference sequence). With V trimmed by 5 bases and J by 0 bases, 8 bases remained unmatched. The CDR3 is made up of 16 amino acids. The full variable domain, its missing parts supplied by reference TRBV11-1 and TRBJ2-3, is EAEVAQSPRYKITEKSQAVAFWCDPISGHATLYWYRQILGQGPELLVQFQDESVVDDSQLPKDRFSAERLKGVDSTLKIQPAELGDSAMYLCASSRVGGTSTDTQYFGPGTRLTVL.

The J gene is TRBJ2-1, the V gene TRBV28; D remains unclear. There are 13 residues in the CDR3. Trimming took 3 bases from V and 4 from J, leaving 7 bases between them. Germline assignment: CDR1 MDHEN and CDR2 SYDVKM. CDR3 residues: CASSLQTYNEQFF. Here the CDR3 DNA reads TGTGCCAGCAGTTTGCAGACTTACAATGAGCAGTTCTTC.

The rearrangement joins TRBV2 to TRBJ2-3; TRBD2 matches 11 bases. Germline CDR1 SNHLY, CDR2 FYNNEI. CDR3 length: 15 amino acids. After removal of 5 bases from V and 2 bases from J, the junction contained 3 bases not matched to a gene. CDR3 residues: CASSSTSGNTDTQYF. CDR3 in DNA: TGTGCCAGCAGTTCGACTAGCGGGAACACAGATACGCAGTATTTT.

J is TRBJ2-6 and V is TRBV5-1, with D perhaps TRBD1 (5 bases). Looked up from germline, CDR1 is SGHRS and CDR2 is YFSETQ. This CDR3 is 16 amino acids long. V lost 1 base and J lost 0, with 8 bases in between. The CDR3 nucleotides read TGCGCCAGCAGCTTGAGGGGCCTCTCTGGGGCCAACGTCCTGACTTTC. Translated, it gives CASSLRGLSGANVLTF.

This clone has just one count. This chain connects TRBV7-9 to TRBJ2-7, with a possible D match to TRBD2 (6 bases). V lost 3 bases and J 4 bases, leaving 16 bases between the germline ends. CDR1 is SEHNR and CDR2 is FQNEAQ in the germline V gene (reference sequence). The CDR3 is made up of 15 amino acids. This CDR3 reads CASSFGGSLGYEQYF. As DNA, the CDR3 is TGTGCCAGCAGCTTTGGGGGGTCTCTTGGGTACGAGCAGTACTTC.